The source of this TCR beta chain is a study of cytomegalovirus exposure and HLA in healthy donors. The repertoire was sequenced with immunoSEQ multiplex PCR; TCRdb's copy has only in-frame clones and lacks some. Seen here are approximately 20,000 clones, 97% observed once, and the top ten hold 10%. The CDR3 is 14 residues long. J was trimmed by 8 bases and V by 0 bases; bases with no gene match: 2. Germline CDR1 MNHEY, CDR2 SVGAGI. Study results and caveats: It was reportedly the case that the classifier diagnosed cytomegalovirus status with high specificity and sensitivity. While the bulk of TCR sequences proved rare, some public TCRs turned up in many donors. TCR beta chains numbering 164 were designated cytomegalovirus-associated.

An approximately 130-subject validation cohort, separate from the approximately 670-subject first cohort, supplied the donors. On this clone itself: Its specificity is not known.

The TCR was taken from a man between 25 and 39 years old in good health and CMV-seropositive. The rearrangement links TRBV6-5 to TRBJ2-1, with 9 nucleotides matching TRBD2. Sequenced sample: PBMCs. The CDR3 region has the DNA TGTGCCAGCAGTTACTCTAGCGGGAGCTATGAGCAGTTCTTC. As protein: CASSYSSGSYEQFF.